This T cell receptor beta chain was sequenced during a study of control samples from healthy donors and cancer patients. The length of the CDR3 is 17 residues. Trimming took 2 bases from V and 8 from J; bases not matched to a gene: 12. Germline V gene lookup returns CDR1 MGHRA and CDR2 YSYEKL. Only in-frame clones appear in the TCRdb table, and some are missing; sequencing was by immunoSEQ multiplex PCR. Of about 140,000 clones listed, around 85% are singletons. The genes are TRBV4-1 and TRBJ1-4; the match to TRBD1 covers 9 bases. The TCR originated in a woman in her thirties in good health. The specimen was blood. CDR3 sequence reads: CASSQPTPGTGSEKLFF. The CDR3 nucleotides read TGCGCCAGCAGCCAACCAACGCCCGGGACAGGGTCCGAAAAACTGTTTTTT.